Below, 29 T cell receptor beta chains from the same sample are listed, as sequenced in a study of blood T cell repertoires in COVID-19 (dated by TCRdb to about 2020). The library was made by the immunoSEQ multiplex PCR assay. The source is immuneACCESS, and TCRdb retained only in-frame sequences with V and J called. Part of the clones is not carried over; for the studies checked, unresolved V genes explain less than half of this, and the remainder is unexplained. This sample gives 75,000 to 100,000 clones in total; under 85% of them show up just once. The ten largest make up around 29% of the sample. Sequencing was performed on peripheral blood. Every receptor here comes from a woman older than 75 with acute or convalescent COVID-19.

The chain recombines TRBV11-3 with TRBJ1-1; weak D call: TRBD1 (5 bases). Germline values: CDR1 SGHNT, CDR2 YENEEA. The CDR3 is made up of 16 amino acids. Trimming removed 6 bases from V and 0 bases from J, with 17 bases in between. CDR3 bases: TGTGCCAGCAGTAAAAGGGGTTCGAGAATGAACACTGAAGCTTTCTTT. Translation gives CASSKRGSRMNTEAFF.

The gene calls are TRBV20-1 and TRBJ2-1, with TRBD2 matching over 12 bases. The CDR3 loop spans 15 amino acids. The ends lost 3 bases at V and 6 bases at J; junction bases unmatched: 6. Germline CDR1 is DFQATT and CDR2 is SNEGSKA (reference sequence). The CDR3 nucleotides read TGCAGTGCTAGTTGGCCTAGCGGGAGGGGCAATGAGCAGTTCTTC. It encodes CSASWPSGRGNEQFF.

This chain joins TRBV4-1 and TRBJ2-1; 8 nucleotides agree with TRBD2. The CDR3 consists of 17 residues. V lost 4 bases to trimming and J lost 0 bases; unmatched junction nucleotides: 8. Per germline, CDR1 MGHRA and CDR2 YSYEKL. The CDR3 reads CASSRSLAESSYNEQFF. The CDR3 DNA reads TGCGCCAGCAGCCGATCACTAGCGGAGAGCTCCTACAATGAGCAGTTCTTC.

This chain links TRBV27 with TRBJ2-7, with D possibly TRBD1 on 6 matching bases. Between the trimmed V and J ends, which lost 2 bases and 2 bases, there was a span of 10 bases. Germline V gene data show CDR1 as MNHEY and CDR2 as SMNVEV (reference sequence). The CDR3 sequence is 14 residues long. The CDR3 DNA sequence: TGTGCCAGCAGTTTACGCAGGGGTGCCTACGAGCAGTACTTC. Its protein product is CASSLRRGAYEQYF.

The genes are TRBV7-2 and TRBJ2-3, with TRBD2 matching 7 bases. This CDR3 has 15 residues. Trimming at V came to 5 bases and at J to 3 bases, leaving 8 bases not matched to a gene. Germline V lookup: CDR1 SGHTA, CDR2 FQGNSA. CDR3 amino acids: CASSPGLVQTDTQYF. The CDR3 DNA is TGTGCCAGCAGCCCAGGACTAGTTCAAACAGATACGCAGTATTTT.

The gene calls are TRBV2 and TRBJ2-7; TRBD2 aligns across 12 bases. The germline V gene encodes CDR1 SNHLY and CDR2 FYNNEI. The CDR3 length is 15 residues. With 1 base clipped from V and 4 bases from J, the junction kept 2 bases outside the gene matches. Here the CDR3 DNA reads TGTGCCAGCAGTGAAGGGACTAGCGGGATTTACGAGCAGTACTTC. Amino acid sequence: CASSEGTSGIYEQYF.

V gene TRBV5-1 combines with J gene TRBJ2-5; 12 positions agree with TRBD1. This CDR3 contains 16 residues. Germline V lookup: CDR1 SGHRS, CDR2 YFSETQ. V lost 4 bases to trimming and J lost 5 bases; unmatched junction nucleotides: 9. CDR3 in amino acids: CASSRTGTGGEETQYF. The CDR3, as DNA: TGCGCCAGCAGCAGAACCGGGACAGGGGGCGAGGAGACCCAGTACTTC.

DNA of the CDR3: TGTGCCAGTAGTCCCCGGACATCTTATAGCAATCAGCCCCAGCATTTT. As protein: CASSPRTSYSNQPQHF. The rearrangement uses TRBV19 and TRBJ1-5, with a possible D match to TRBD1 (5 bases). Germline V gene data show CDR1 as LNHDA and CDR2 as SQIVND (reference sequence). CDR3 size: 16 residues. Trimming removed 5 bases at V and 0 bases at J, with 14 bases between.

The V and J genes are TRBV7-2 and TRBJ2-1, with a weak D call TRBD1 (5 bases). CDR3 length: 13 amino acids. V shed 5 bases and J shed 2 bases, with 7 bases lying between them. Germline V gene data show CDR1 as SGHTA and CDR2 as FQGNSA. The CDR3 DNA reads TGTGCCAGCAGCCCCAGGGCCTACAATGAGCAGTTCTTC. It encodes CASSPRAYNEQFF.

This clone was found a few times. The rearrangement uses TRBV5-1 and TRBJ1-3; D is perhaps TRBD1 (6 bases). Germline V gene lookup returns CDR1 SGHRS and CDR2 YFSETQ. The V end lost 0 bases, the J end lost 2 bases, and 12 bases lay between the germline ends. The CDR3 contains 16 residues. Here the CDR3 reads CASSLAQQGAGNTIYF. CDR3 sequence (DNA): TGCGCCAGCAGCTTGGCCCAACAGGGTGCTGGAAACACCATATATTTT.

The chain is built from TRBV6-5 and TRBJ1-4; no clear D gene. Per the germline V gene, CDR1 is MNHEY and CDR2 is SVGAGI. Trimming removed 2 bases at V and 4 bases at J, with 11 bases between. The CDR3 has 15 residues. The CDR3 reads CASSYGGAGNEKLFF. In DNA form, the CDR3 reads TGTGCCAGCAGTTACGGCGGCGCTGGTAATGAAAAACTGTTTTTT.

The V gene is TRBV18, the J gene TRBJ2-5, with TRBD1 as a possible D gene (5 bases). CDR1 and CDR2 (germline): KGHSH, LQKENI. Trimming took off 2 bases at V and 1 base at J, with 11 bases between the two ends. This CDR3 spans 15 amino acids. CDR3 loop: CASSPIQGGQETQYF. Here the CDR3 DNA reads TGTGCCAGCTCACCAATTCAGGGTGGCCAAGAGACCCAGTACTTC.

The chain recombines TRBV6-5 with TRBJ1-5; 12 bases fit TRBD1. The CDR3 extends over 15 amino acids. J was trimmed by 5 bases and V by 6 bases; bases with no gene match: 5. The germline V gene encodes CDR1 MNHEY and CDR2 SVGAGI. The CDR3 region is CASRRDRGPHQPQHF. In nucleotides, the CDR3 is TGTGCCAGCAGGAGGGACAGGGGGCCCCATCAGCCCCAGCATTTT.

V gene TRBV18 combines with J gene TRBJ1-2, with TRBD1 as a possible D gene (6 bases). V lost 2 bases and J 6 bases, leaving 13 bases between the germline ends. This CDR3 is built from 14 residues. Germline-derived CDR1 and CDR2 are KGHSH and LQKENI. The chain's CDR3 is CASSPAGVRDGYTF. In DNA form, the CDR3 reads TGTGCCAGCTCACCAGCAGGGGTACGGGATGGCTACACCTTC.

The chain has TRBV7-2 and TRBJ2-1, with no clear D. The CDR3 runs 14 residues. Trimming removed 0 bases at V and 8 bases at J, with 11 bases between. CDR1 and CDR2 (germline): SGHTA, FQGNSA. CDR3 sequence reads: CASSLATPRDEQFF. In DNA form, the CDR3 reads TGTGCCAGCAGCTTAGCGACCCCTAGAGATGAGCAGTTCTTC. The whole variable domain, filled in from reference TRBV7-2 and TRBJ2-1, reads GAGVSQSPSNKVTEKGKDVELRCDPISGHTALYWYRQSLGQGLEFLIYFQGNSAPDKSGLPSDRFSAERTGGSVSTLTIQRTQQEDSAVYLCASSLATPRDEQFFGPGTRLTVL.

This CDR3 is CATSDFRGFSTDTQYF. The CDR3 bases are TGTGCCACCAGTGATTTCAGGGGCTTCAGCACAGATACGCAGTATTTT. The rearrangement links TRBV24-1 to TRBJ2-3; a possible D gene is TRBD1 (6 bases). V was pared by 1 base and J by 0 bases, with 10 bases between. The CDR3 runs 16 residues. From germline, CDR1 is KGHDR and CDR2 SFDVKD.

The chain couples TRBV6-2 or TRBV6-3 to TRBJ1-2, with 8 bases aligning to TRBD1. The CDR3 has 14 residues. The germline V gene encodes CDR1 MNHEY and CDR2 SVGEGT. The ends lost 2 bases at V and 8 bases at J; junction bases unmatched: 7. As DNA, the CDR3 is TGTGCCAGCAGTTACCTGCAGGGGGCTGGCGGCTACACCTTC. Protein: CASSYLQGAGGYTF.

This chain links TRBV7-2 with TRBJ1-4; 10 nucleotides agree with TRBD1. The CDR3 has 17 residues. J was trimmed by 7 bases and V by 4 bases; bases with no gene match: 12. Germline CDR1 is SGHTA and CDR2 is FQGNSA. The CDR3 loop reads CASSSQVVGTGVEKLFF. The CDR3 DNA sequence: TGTGCCAGCAGCTCCCAGGTCGTCGGGACAGGGGTTGAAAAACTGTTTTTT.

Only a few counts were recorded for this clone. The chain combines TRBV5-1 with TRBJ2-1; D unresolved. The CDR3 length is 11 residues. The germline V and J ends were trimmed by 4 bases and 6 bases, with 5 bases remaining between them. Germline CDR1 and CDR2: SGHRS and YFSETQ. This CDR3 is CASSVVNEQFF. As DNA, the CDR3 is TGCGCCAGCAGCGTAGTCAATGAGCAGTTCTTC.

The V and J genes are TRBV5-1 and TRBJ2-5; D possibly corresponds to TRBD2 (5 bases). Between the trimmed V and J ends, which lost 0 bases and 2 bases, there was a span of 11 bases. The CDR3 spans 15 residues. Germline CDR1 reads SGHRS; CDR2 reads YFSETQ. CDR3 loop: CASSLAASFQETQYF. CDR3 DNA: TGCGCCAGCAGCTTGGCGGCTAGCTTTCAAGAGACCCAGTACTTC. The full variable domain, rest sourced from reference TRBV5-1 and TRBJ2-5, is KAGVTQTPRYLIKTRGQQVTLSCSPISGHRSVSWYQQTPGQGLQFLFEYFSETQRNKGNFPGRFSGRQFSNSRSEMNVSTLELGDSALYLCASSLAASFQETQYFGPGTRLLVL.

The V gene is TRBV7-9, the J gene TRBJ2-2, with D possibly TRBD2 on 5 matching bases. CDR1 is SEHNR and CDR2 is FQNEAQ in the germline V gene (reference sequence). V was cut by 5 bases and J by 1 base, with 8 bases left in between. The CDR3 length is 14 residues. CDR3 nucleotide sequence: TGTGCCAGCAGCACCAGCGGGAACACCGGGGAGCTGTTTTTT. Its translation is CASSTSGNTGELFF.

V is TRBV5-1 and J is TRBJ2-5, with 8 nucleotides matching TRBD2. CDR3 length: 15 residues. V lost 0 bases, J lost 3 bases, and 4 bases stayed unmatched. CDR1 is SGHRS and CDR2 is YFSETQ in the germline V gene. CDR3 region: CASSLGAAGEETQYF. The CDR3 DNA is TGCGCCAGCAGCTTGGGGGCAGCGGGGGAAGAGACCCAGTACTTC.

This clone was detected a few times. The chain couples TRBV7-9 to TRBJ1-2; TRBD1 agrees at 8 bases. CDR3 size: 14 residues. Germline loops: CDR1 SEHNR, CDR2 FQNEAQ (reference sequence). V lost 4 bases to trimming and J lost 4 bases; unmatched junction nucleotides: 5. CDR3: CASSSRGQAYGYTF. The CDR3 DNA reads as TGTGCCAGCAGCTCCAGGGGGCAGGCCTATGGCTACACCTTC.

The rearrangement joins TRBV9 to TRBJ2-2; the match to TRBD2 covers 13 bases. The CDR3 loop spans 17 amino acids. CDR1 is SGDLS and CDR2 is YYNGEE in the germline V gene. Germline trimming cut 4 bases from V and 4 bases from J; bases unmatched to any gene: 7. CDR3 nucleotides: TGTGCCAGCAGCCCTTGGACTAGCGGGAGTTTCACCGGGGAGCTGTTTTTT. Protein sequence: CASSPWTSGSFTGELFF.

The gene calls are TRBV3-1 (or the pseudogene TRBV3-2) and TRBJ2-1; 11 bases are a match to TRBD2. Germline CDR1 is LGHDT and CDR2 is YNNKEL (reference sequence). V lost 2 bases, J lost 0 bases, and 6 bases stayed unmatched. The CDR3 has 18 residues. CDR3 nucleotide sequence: TGTGCCAGCAGCCAACTAGCGGGAGGCCTGAGCTCCTACAATGAGCAGTTCTTC. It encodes CASSQLAGGLSSYNEQFF.

This chain's CDR3 is CASSRGGSDRSNQPQHF. Here the CDR3 DNA reads TGCGCCAGCAGCCGGGGCGGGAGTGACAGGAGCAATCAGCCCCAGCATTTT. The chain links TRBV4-1 to TRBJ1-5, with D possibly matching TRBD1 (6 bases). The CDR3 runs 17 residues. Per the germline V gene, CDR1 is MGHRA and CDR2 is YSYEKL. V was clipped by 4 bases and J by 1 base, with 17 bases between them.

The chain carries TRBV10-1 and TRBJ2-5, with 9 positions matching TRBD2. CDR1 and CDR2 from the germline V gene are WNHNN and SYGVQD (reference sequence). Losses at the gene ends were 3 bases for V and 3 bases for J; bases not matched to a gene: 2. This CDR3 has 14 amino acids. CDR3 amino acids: CASSEASGEETQYF. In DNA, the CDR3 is TGCGCCAGCAGTGAAGCTAGCGGGGAAGAGACCCAGTACTTC.

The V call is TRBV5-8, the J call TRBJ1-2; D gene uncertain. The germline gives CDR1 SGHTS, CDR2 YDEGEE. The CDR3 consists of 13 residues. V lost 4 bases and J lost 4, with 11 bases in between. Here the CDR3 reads CASSTGRGYGYTF. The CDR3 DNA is TGTGCCAGCAGCACCGGCCGCGGCTATGGCTACACCTTC.

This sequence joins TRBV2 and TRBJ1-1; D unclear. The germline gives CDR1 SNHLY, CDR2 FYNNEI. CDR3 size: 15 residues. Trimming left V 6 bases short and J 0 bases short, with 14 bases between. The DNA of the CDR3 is TGTGCCAGCAGCCCCTTGGCGGTTATGAACACTGAAGCTTTCTTT. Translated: CASSPLAVMNTEAFF.